Reported below is one TCR beta chain. Its antigen is as yet unknown. TCRdb reanalysed the RT-PCR reads using MiXCR and keeps one entry per CDR3 protein. The top ten clones hold less than 2.5% of a sample with 400,000 to 550,000 distinct CDR3 sequences, 25% of them seen once. The data are from a study of response to subunit inactivated influenza vaccine. Study-wide results and limits: Every seasonal influenza vaccination brings in few new T cells, the authors suggested.

The CDR3 has 11 residues. Germline V gene data show CDR1 as SGHRS and CDR2 as YFSETQ. The V gene lost 5 bases and the J gene lost 8 bases, with 8 bases spanning the gap. Sequences were derived from CD4+ T cells sorted from PBMCs, sampled 5 days after vaccination. The chain has TRBV5-1 and TRBJ2-1; perhaps TRBD1 as D (6 bases). The sequence derives from a man in his fifties or sixties who received an inactivated influenza vaccine. CDR3 amino acids: CASRQGHEQFF. The CDR3 nucleotides are TGCGCCAGCAGACAGGGTCATGAGCAGTTCTTC. The full variable domain, in which reference TRBV5-1 and TRBJ2-1 provide the parts outside the CDR3, is KAGVTQTPRYLIKTRGQQVTLSCSPISGHRSVSWYQQTPGQGLQFLFEYFSETQRNKGNFPGRFSGRQFSNSRSEMNVSTLELGDSALYLCASRQGHEQFFGPGTRLTVL.